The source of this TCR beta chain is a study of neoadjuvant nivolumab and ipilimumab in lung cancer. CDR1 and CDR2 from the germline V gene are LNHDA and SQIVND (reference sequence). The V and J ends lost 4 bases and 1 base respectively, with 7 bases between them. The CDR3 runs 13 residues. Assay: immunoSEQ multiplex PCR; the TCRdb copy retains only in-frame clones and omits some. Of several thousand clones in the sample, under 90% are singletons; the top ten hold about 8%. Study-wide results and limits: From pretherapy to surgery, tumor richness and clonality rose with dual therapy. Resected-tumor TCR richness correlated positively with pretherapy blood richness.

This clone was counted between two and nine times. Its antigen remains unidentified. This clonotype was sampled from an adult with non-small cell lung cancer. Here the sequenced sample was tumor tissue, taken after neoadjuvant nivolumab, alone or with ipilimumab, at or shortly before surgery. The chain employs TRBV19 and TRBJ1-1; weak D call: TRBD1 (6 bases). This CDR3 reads CASSRGQNTEAFF. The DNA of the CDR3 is TGTGCCAGTAGTAGGGGACAGAACACTGAAGCTTTCTTT.